The clone carrying this T cell receptor (beta chain) was recorded only once. Clones were read by immunoSEQ multiplex PCR, and TCRdb kept only the in-frame ones, dropping some. The repertoire holds some 630,000 clones, with approximately 79% as singletons. This entry comes from a study of shared clonotypes between healthy human individuals. Participating donors were healthy, HIV-negative adults free of recent acute infections or vaccinations. A CD45RA-negative memory subset and a CD45RA+ naive subset were separated from the CD4+ cells. The germline V gene encodes CDR1 MNHEY and CDR2 SMNVEV (reference sequence). V lost 3 bases and J 4 bases, leaving 9 bases between the germline ends. The CDR3 runs to 13 residues.

The V gene is TRBV27, the J gene TRBJ1-1; weak D call: TRBD1 (5 bases). The sample consisted of memory CD4+ T cells sorted from blood. Indicated subset: CD45RA-negative fraction. The receptor's source is a woman in her thirties in good health. The CDR3 DNA sequence: TGTGCCAGCAGTTTGGGAGGGGTCACTGAAGCTTTCTTT. Translated: CASSLGGVTEAFF.